The clone carrying this T cell receptor beta chain occurred once. Germline V lookup: CDR1 SGDLS, CDR2 YYNGEE. Trimming stripped 3 bases from V and 7 bases from J, with 14 bases between. This CDR3 spans 13 amino acids. Time point of the sample: cycle 4 day 1 (C4D1), after more than five weeks of nivolumab. All patients relapsed after autologous stem cell transplantation, and brentuximab vedotin exposure varied. Complete response, partial response or progressive disease was each patient's best response. The data derive from a study of PD-1 blockade in classical Hodgkin lymphoma. Data came from immunoSEQ multiplex PCR; TCRdb stores just in-frame clones and leaves some out. The data show under 20,000 clones, around three quarters seen once.

The chain links TRBV9 to TRBJ2-7; D possibly corresponds to TRBD1 (5 bases). The source is a human donor with classical Hodgkin lymphoma. The source was peripheral blood mononuclear cells (PBMCs), collected before the fourth cycle of nivolumab. For the CDR3, the DNA is TGTGCCAGCAGCGGGAACACAGGTAATGAGCAGTACTTC. It yields the protein CASSGNTGNEQYF.